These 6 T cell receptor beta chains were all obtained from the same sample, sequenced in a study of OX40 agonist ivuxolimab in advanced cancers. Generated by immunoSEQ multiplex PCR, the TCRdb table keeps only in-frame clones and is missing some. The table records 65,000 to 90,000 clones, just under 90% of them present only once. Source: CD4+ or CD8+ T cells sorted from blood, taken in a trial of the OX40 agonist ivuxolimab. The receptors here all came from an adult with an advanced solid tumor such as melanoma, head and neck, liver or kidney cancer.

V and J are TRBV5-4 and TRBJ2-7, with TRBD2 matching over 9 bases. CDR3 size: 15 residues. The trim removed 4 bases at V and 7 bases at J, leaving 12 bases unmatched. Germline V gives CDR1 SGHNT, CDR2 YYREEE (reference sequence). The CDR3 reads CASSEYPSGKTEQYF. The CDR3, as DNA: TGTGCCAGCAGCGAATACCCTAGCGGGAAAACGGAGCAGTACTTC.

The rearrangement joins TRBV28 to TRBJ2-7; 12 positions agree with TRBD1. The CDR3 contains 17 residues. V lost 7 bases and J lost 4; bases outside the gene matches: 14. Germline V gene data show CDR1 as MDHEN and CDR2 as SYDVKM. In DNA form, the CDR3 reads TGTGCCAGCATCCAAGGGATTTTGGGACAGGGGGCGTACGAGCAGTACTTC. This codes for CASIQGILGQGAYEQYF.

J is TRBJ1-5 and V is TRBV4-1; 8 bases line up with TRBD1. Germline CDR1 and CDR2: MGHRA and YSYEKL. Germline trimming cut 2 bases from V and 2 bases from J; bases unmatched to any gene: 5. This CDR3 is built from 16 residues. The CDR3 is CASSQPGGRGNQPQHF. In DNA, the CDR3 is TGCGCCAGCAGCCAACCAGGGGGCCGGGGCAATCAGCCCCAGCATTTT.

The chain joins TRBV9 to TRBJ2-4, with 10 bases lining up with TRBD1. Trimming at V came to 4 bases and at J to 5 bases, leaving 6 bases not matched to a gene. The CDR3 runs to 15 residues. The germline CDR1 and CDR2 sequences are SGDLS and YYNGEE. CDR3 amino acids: CASSPRDRGQNIQYF. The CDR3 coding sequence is TGTGCCAGCAGCCCCCGGGACAGGGGTCAAAACATTCAGTACTTC.

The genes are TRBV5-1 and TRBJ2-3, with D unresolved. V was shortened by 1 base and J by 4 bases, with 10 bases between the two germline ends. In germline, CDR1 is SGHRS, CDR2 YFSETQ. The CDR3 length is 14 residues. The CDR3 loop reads CASSLRVSSDTQYF. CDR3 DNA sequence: TGCGCCAGCAGCTTGAGGGTTAGCTCAGATACGCAGTATTTT.

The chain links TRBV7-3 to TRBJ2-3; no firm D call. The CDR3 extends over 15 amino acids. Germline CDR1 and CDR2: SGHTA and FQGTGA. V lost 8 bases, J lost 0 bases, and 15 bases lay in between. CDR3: CASQASLGSTDTQYF. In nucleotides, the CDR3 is TGTGCCAGCCAAGCTTCGCTCGGTAGCACAGATACGCAGTATTTT.